These T cell receptor beta chains were read from a single sample in a study of T cell responses to AZD1222 COVID-19 vaccine. The data were produced by immunoSEQ multiplex PCR, yet TCRdb's version contains in-frame clones alone and is incomplete. Counted here are about 180,000 clones, around 88% occurring once; the ten biggest clones make up around 10%. The sample was peripheral blood, taken 28 days after the second AZD1222 dose. These receptors were obtained from an adult who received the AZD1222 COVID-19 vaccine. CDR3s include the opening cysteine and the closing phenylalanine or tryptophan. A D gene is named only where the DNA matches it firmly. The listing skips clone size in some rows; elsewhere it reads once, few, many or a size class.

>-|TRBJ2-3|TRBV5-1|TRBD2
CASSLVPLAGGTSSTDTQYF
TGCGCCAGCAGCTTGGTTCCCCTAGCGGGGGGGACCTCTAGCACAGATACGCAGTATTTT
>-|TRBJ2-7|TRBV16|-
CASSQYQGDEQYF
TGTGCCAGCAGCCAATATCAAGGGGACGAGCAGTACTTC
>-|TRBJ1-2|TRBV5-4|TRBD1
CASSLAPDRDYGYTF
TGTGCCAGCAGCTTGGCCCCCGACAGGGATTATGGCTACACCTTC
>-|TRBJ1-2|TRBV30|TRBD1
CAWTPGQVNYGYTF
TGTGCCTGGACTCCAGGACAGGTGAACTATGGCTACACCTTC
>-|TRBJ2-2|TRBV11-3|TRBD1
CASSSSRPDRGGTGELFF
TGTGCCAGCAGCTCCAGCCGGCCCGACAGGGGTGGGACCGGGGAGCTGTTTTTT
>-|TRBJ2-7|TRBV11-3|-
CASSLTYEQYF
TGTGCCAGCAGCTTGACCTACGAGCAGTACTTC
>-|TRBJ1-4|TRBV11-2|-
CASSLGTVRRATNEKLFF
TGTGCCAGCAGCTTAGGGACGGTTCGTAGAGCAACTAATGAAAAACTGTTTTTT
>-|TRBJ2-7|TRBV7-9|TRBD1
CASSWDRVTYEQYF
TGTGCCAGCAGCTGGGACAGGGTAACCTACGAGCAGTACTTC
>-|TRBJ2-2|TRBV29-1|TRBD1
CSAQELGQGVGGELFF
TGCAGCGCCCAAGAGCTGGGGCAGGGGGTCGGCGGGGAGCTGTTTTTT
>-|TRBJ2-4|TRBV27|-
CASSRDARTLAKNIQYF
TGTGCCAGCAGTCGAGACGCCAGGACTTTAGCCAAAAACATTCAGTACTTC
>-|TRBJ2-7|TRBV11-1|-
CASSPPDGTYEQYF
TGTGCCAGCAGCCCCCCGGACGGGACCTACGAGCAGTACTTC
>few|TRBJ2-6|TRBV25-1|-
CASSEEGRLSGANVLTF
TGTGCCAGCAGTGAAGAAGGCAGGCTCTCTGGGGCCAACGTCCTGACTTTC
>-|TRBJ1-2|TRBV6-5|-
CASTAGGDYGYTF
TGTGCCAGCACGGCGGGAGGCGACTATGGCTACACCTTC
>-|TRBJ2-3|TRBV3-1/TRBV3-2|-
CASSLIAGTTRGASTDTQYF
TGTGCCAGCAGCCTCATAGCCGGGACTACCAGGGGGGCTAGCACAGATACGCAGTATTTT
>-|TRBJ1-2|TRBV3-1/TRBV3-2|TRBD1
CASSQETGTGVPYTF
TGTGCCAGCAGCCAGGAAACCGGGACAGGGGTGCCCTACACCTTC
>once|TRBJ1-4|TRBV23-1|-
CASSQFPGEKLFF
TGCGCCAGCAGTCAATTTCCGGGGGAAAAACTGTTTTTT
>-|TRBJ1-1|TRBV18|-
CASSPTTADTEAFF
TGTGCCAGCTCACCAACGACAGCCGACACTGAAGCTTTCTTT
>few|TRBJ1-4|TRBV30|-
CACDRNEKLFF
TGTGCCTGCGACAGGAATGAAAAACTGTTTTTT
>-|TRBJ1-4|TRBV7-3|-
CASSSGAGEKLFF
TGTGCCAGCAGCTCAGGGGCAGGGGAAAAACTGTTTTTT
>few|TRBJ2-7|TRBV7-9|-
CASSFASGATYEQYF
TGTGCCAGCAGCTTCGCGTCGGGGGCCACCTACGAGCAGTACTTC
>-|TRBJ1-1|TRBV7-9|-
CASRPDRSLWNTEAFF
TGTGCCAGCAGACCCGACAGGAGCCTTTGGAACACTGAAGCTTTCTTT
>-|TRBJ1-3|TRBV30|-
CAWIPGGSTIYF
TGTGCCTGGATCCCGGGCGGAAGCACCATATATTTT
>-|TRBJ2-7|TRBV5-4|-
CASRSAGQPYEQYF
TGTGCCAGCAGATCAGCCGGACAGCCCTACGAGCAGTACTTC
>-|TRBJ1-5|TRBV28|-
CASSLMFGTASNQPQHF
TGTGCCAGCAGTTTAATGTTCGGGACGGCTAGCAATCAGCCCCAGCATTTT
>-|TRBJ2-2|TRBV28|TRBD1
CASSLPGQGPGELFF
TGTGCCAGCAGTCTGCCGGGACAGGGTCCCGGGGAGCTGTTTTTT
>once|TRBJ2-7|TRBV29-1|TRBD2
CSVVGGGSYEQYF
TGCAGCGTTGTTGGGGGGGGCTCCTACGAGCAGTACTTC
>-|TRBJ1-5|TRBV20-1|-
CSASSGPNQPQHF
TGCAGTGCTAGTTCCGGACCTAATCAGCCCCAGCATTTT
>-|TRBJ1-3|TRBV29-1|-
CSATRGSGNTIYF
TGCAGCGCCACGCGGGGCTCTGGAAACACCATATATTTT
>-|TRBJ2-5|TRBV6-2/TRBV6-3|-
CASSPGSRRTQYF
TGTGCCAGCAGTCCAGGTAGCCGGAGGACCCAGTACTTC
>-|TRBJ2-1|TRBV18|-
CASSPTDKGQFF
TGTGCCAGCTCACCAACCGACAAGGGGCAGTTCTTC
>-|TRBJ1-1|TRBV7-9|TRBD1
CASSDSTGTYTEAFF
TGTGCCAGCAGCGATTCGACAGGGACCTACACTGAAGCTTTCTTT
>once|TRBJ1-2|TRBV7-9|-
CASSLPSGDYGYTF
TGTGCCAGCAGCTTACCTTCAGGGGATTATGGCTACACCTTC
>-|TRBJ1-1|TRBV3-1/TRBV3-2|-
CASSQVPGLEAFF
TGTGCCAGCAGCCAAGTACCAGGCCTTGAAGCTTTCTTT
>-|TRBJ1-5|TRBV3-1/TRBV3-2|-
CASSQDIAQGILPQHF
TGTGCCAGCAGCCAAGATATAGCACAGGGTATACTGCCCCAGCATTTT
>-|TRBJ2-5|TRBV3-1/TRBV3-2|TRBD1
CASSETGGRETQYF
TGTGCCAGCAGCGAAACAGGGGGCAGGGAGACCCAGTACTTC
>-|TRBJ2-1|TRBV6-2/TRBV6-3|TRBD1
CASNYRGVSYNEQFF
TGTGCCAGCAATTACAGGGGGGTATCCTACAATGAGCAGTTCTTC
>-|TRBJ1-4|TRBV20-1|TRBD1
CSTGGAEKLFF
TGCTCGACAGGGGGGGCTGAAAAACTGTTTTTT
>few|TRBJ1-2|TRBV11-2|-
CASSFDGRANYGYTF
TGTGCCAGCAGCTTTGACGGGAGAGCTAACTATGGCTACACCTTC
>-|TRBJ2-2|TRBV6-5|-
CASSTGTGNTGELFF
TGTGCCAGCAGTACCGGGACCGGGAACACCGGGGAGCTGTTTTTT
>-|TRBJ1-1|TRBV3-1/TRBV3-2|-
CASSPQDSRSVTEAFF
TGTGCCAGCAGCCCCCAGGACAGCCGATCTGTCACTGAAGCTTTCTTT
>-|TRBJ2-5|TRBV7-9|TRBD2
CASSLGLADQETQYF
TGTGCCAGCAGCTTAGGACTAGCGGATCAAGAGACCCAGTACTTC
>few|TRBJ1-2|TRBV2|-
CASSVDRSNYGYTF
TGTGCCAGCAGTGTCGACAGGTCTAACTATGGCTACACCTTC
>-|TRBJ2-3|TRBV11-3|-
CASSLGRGTDTQYF
TGTGCCAGCAGCTTAGGTCGGGGCACAGATACGCAGTATTTT
>-|TRBJ1-3|TRBV4-1|TRBD1
CASSQEATGGTGNTIYF
TGCGCCAGCAGCCAAGAAGCTACAGGGGGCACTGGAAACACCATATATTTT
>-|TRBJ1-4|TRBV19|-
CASTRVTNEKLFF
TGTGCCAGTACCCGGGTAACTAATGAAAAACTGTTTTTT
>-|TRBJ1-1|TRBV19|TRBD1
CASSIAGGAGTEAFF
TGTGCCAGTAGTATAGCAGGGGGCGCGGGCACTGAAGCTTTCTTT
>-|TRBJ2-3|TRBV12-5|TRBD2
CASGLGLAGTDTQYF
TGTGCTAGTGGTTTGGGCCTAGCGGGTACAGATACGCAGTATTTT
>-|TRBJ1-1|TRBV18|-
CASYNQANTEAFF
TGTGCCAGCTACAACCAGGCAAACACTGAAGCTTTCTTT
>-|TRBJ1-5|TRBV7-9|-
CASSLEANQPQHF
TGTGCCAGCAGCTTGGAGGCGAATCAGCCCCAGCATTTT
>-|TRBJ1-6|TRBV7-9|TRBD1
CASSARGTGVLNSPLHF
TGTGCCAGCAGCGCGAGAGGGACAGGGGTATTAAATTCACCCCTCCACTTT
>-|TRBJ2-2|TRBV11-1|TRBD2
CSSQRGINTGELFF
TGTTCAAGCCAGCGGGGGATCAACACCGGGGAGCTGTTTTTT
>-|TRBJ2-3|TRBV3-1/TRBV3-2|-
CASYRGGLLNF
TGTGCCAGCTACAGGGGGGGACTATTGAATTTT
>-|TRBJ1-6|TRBV19|-
CATRDTYNSPLHF
TGTGCCACCCGGGACACTTATAATTCACCCCTCCACTTT
>-|TRBJ2-1|TRBV15|TRBD2
CATSRFRLAGGQLTYNEQFF
TGTGCCACCAGCAGATTCAGACTAGCGGGGGGCCAACTTACCTACAATGAGCAGTTCTTC
>-|TRBJ1-6|TRBV19|TRBD1
CAIRTGEDNSPLHF
TGTGCCATCCGGACAGGGGAAGATAATTCACCCCTCCACTTT